Listed below are T cell receptor beta chains from one sample, sequenced in a study of T cell repertoires in cytomegalovirus infection. TCRdb analysed the reads with MiXCR anew, one entry per CDR3 protein. The sample yields about 900,000 distinct CDR3 sequences, roughly 30% seen once. These receptors are not linked to any known antigen. Sequencing was performed on cultured CD8+ T cells from PBMCs, taken from culture after CMV antigen stimulation. The receptors come from a human donor in good health (CMV status not recorded). Some clones in this sample may be carry-over from other donors' samples. Both conserved end residues are part of each CDR3. D genes are given only for firm matches. Rows may omit the clone size; those that give it use once, few, many or a size class.

TRBJ1-5 | - | TRBV7-6 | - | TGTGCCAGCAGTCCAATCCCAGGTCAGCCCCAGCATTTT | CASSPIPGQPQHF
TRBJ1-4 | many | TRBV7-8 | TRBD1 | TGTGCCAGCAGCAGCGGGACAGGGGTTGGAAAACTGTTTTTT | CASSSGTGVGKLFF
TRBJ1-2 | few | TRBV27 | TRBD1 | TGTGCCAGCAGTCCCCTAGGGGACAGGAACGCGGGCTACACCTTC | CASSPLGDRNAGYTF
TRBJ2-1 | once | TRBV6-4 | - | TGTGCCAGCAGTGAATACACCTGGAATGAGCAGTTCTTC | CASSEYTWNEQFF
TRBJ2-1 | - | TRBV29-1 | TRBD2 | TGCAGCGTTTTGGGGAGGGCGGGTCTTTCCTACAATGAGCAGTTCTTC | CSVLGRAGLSYNEQFF
TRBJ1-1 | few | TRBV7-3 | - | TGTGCCAGCAGCAAAGCGTTGGGTTCAGACACTGAAGCTTTCTTT | CASSKALGSDTEAFF
TRBJ1-5 | - | TRBV3-1 | - | TGTGCCAGCAGCCATGCCACAGGGAATCAGCCCCAGCATTTT | CASSHATGNQPQHF
TRBJ2-1 | many | TRBV5-4 | - | TGTGCCAGCAGCTGGGGGGATGAGCAGTTCTTC | CASSWGDEQFF
TRBJ2-5 | - | TRBV6-2/TRBV6-3 | - | TGTGCCAGCAGTTACTTTGGGACCTACCAAGAGACCCAGTACTTC | CASSYFGTYQETQYF
TRBJ1-1 | few | TRBV29-1 | - | TGCAGCGTCGTAGGGGACGGGGGAGGAAGGACTGAAGCTTTCTTT | CSVVGDGGGRTEAFF
TRBJ2-3 | many | TRBV7-6 | TRBD1 | TGTGCTAGCAGCTTAGGGGACAGGAGCACAGATACGCAGTATTTT | CASSLGDRSTDTQYF
TRBJ1-1 | few | TRBV7-9 | - | TGTGCCAGCAGCTGGCAGGGTGGACGAGCTTTCTTT | CASSWQGGRAFF
TRBJ2-2 | - | TRBV6-5 | - | TGTGCCAGCAGCCCGGACACAGTTATCACCGGGGAGCTGTTTTTT | CASSPDTVITGELFF
TRBJ2-3 | - | TRBV12-3/TRBV12-4 | - | TGTGCCAGCAGCAAGGACCCCACAGATACGCAGTATTTT | CASSKDPTDTQYF
TRBJ1-2 | - | TRBV4-1 | TRBD1 | TGCGCCAGCAGCCAAGCGGGACAGGGGGGAGGCTATGGCTACACCTTC | CASSQAGQGGGYGYTF
TRBJ2-7 | - | TRBV6-1 | - | TGTGCCAGCAGTGAGTGGCAGGGGAGCTCCTACGAGCAGTACTTC | CASSEWQGSSYEQYF
TRBJ2-2 | few | TRBV19 | - | TGTGCCAGTAGTATATGGGACTGGGACACCGGGGAGCTGTTTTTT | CASSIWDWDTGELFF
TRBJ2-2 | once | TRBV7-6 | TRBD1 | TGTGCCAGCAGTGTAATGGGACAGACCTTAAACACCGGGGAGCTGTTTTTT | CASSVMGQTLNTGELFF
TRBJ2-1 | - | TRBV24-1 | TRBD2 | TGTGCCACCAGTGGAACTAGCGGGGTTCATGAGCAGTTCTTC | CATSGTSGVHEQFF
TRBJ2-2 | - | TRBV29-1 | - | TGCAGCGTCGTTGAAGGAGCCGAAAGCCCCGGGGAGCTGTTTTTT | CSVVEGAESPGELFF
TRBJ1-1 | few | TRBV5-1 | TRBD1 | TGCGCCAGCAGCTTGGAACAGGGGGCAGGGACTGAAGCTTTCTTT | CASSLEQGAGTEAFF
TRBJ1-3 | - | TRBV4-1 | - | TGCGCCAGCAGCCAAGTTCGGTCTGGAAACACCATATATTTT | CASSQVRSGNTIYF